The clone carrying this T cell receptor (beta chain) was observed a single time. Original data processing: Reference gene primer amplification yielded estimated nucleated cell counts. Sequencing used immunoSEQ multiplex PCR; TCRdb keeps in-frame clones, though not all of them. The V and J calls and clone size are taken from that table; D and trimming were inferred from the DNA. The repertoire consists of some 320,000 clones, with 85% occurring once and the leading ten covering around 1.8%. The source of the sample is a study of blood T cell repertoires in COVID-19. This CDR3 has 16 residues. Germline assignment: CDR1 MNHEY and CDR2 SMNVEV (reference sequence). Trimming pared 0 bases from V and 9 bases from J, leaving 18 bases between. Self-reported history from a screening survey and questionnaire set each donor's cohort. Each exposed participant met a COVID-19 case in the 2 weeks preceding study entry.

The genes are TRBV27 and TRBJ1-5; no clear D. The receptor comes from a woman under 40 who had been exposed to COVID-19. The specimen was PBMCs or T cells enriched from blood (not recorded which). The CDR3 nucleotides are TGTGCCAGCAGTTTATCGTGGAGGCAGGCGGCGGGGCCCCAGCATTTT. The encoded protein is CASSLSWRQAAGPQHF.